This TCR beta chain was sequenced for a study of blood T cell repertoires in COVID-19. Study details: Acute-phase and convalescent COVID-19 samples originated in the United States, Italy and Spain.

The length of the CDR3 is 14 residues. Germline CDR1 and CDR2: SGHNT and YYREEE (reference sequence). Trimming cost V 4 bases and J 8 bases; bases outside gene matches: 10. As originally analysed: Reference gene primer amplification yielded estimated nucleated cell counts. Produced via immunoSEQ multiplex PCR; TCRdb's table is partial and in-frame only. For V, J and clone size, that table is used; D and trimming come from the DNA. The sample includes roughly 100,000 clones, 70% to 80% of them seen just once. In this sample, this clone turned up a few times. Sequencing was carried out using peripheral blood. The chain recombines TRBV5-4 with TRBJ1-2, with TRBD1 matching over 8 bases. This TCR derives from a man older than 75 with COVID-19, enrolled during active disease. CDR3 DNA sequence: TGTGCCAGCAGCCTGGGAGGACAGGGCGGGGGCTACACCTTC. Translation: CASSLGGQGGGYTF.